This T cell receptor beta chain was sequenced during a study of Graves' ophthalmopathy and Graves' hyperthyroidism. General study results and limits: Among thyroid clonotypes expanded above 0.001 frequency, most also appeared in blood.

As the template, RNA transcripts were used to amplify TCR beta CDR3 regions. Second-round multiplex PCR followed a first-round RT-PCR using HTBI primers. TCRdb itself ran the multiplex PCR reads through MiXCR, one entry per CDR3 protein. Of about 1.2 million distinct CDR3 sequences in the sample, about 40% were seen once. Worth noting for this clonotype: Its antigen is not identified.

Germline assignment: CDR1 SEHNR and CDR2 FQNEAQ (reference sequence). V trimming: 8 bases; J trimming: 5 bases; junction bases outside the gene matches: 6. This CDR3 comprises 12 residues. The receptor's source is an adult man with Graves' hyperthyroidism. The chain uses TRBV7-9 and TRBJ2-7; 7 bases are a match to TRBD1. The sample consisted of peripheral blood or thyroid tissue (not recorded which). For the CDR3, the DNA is TGTGCCAGCCGCCCAGACAGGGACGAGCAGTACTTC. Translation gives CASRPDRDEQYF.